The present T cell receptor (beta chain) was sequenced within a study of cytomegalovirus exposure and HLA in healthy donors. Study-wide results and caveats: Further analysis was carried out later, and it showed several of the most significant clusters appearing linked to common viral pathogens. Trimming of TCR beta V- and J-genes showed a link, identified in a later analysis, to a missense DCLRE1C variant.

The CDR3 loop spans 14 amino acids. CDR1 is SGHTA and CDR2 is FQGTGA in the germline V gene. The ends were cut back, 8 bases at V and 1 base at J, with 12 bases in the middle. Concerning this clone: As yet, its antigen is unknown.

60 Vbeta and 13 Jbeta primers were used in PCR. Generated by immunoSEQ multiplex PCR, the TCRdb table keeps only in-frame clones and is missing some. The data show roughly 150,000 clones, about 85% seen once. Every donor was a healthy person donating bone marrow. The J gene is TRBJ2-1, the V gene TRBV7-3; a possible D gene is TRBD2 (6 bases). What was sequenced was PBMCs. This TCR derives from a woman between 18 and 29 years old in good health and CMV-seronegative. For the CDR3, the DNA is TGTGCCAGCGCGAGACTAGGGTCCTACAATGAGCAGTTCTTC. Protein sequence: CASARLGSYNEQFF.